This T cell receptor beta chain was profiled in a study of memory CD4+ T cells and cytomegalovirus serostatus. Single viable CD3+CD4+CD8-CD45RO+ cells were sorted as the memory CD4+ T cells. Total CD4+ T cells were enriched by CD4 positive selection. Overall study findings and caveats: Of 150 to 200 reported CMV TCRbeta sequences, under 70 were found in memory CD4+ repertoires. Repertoires predicted CMV serostatus with median bootstrapped AUC of approximately 0.94.

Remarks on this clone: Its antigen remains unidentified.

TCRdb keeps only in-frame clones here, not all; method: immunoSEQ multiplex PCR. The sample has about 52,000 clones, 80% to 85% seen once; the top ten hold 1.4%. V shed 6 bases, J shed 3 bases, and the junction held 10 bases outside the gene matches. The length of the CDR3 is 15 residues. Germline CDR1 reads MNHEY; CDR2 reads SMNVEV (reference sequence). The receptor's source is an adult in good health and CMV-seropositive. This chain connects TRBV27 to TRBJ2-7, with 8 bases that match TRBD1. The sequencing input was memory CD4+ T cells from blood. DNA of the CDR3: TGTGCCAGCAGGATTCATTACAGGGGGGACTACGAGCAGTACTTC. Translated, it gives CASRIHYRGDYEQYF.